This entry lists 20 T cell receptor beta chains sequenced from one sample in a study of T-cell reconstitution after alpha-beta-depleted transplantation in children. The authors prepared the TCRbeta library with unique molecular identifiers. TCRdb analysed the PCR reads with MiXCR anew, one entry per CDR3 protein. This table has hundreds of thousands of distinct CDR3 sequences, over 10% appearing once. Sequences were derived from PBMCs, sampled before TCRalphabeta/CD19-depleted stem cell transplant. These receptors were obtained from a girl aged 2 to 10 with congenital amegakaryocytic thrombocytopenia, due to receive a stem cell transplant.

CDR3 amino acids: CASSHGDSATNEKLFF. CDR3 bases: TGCGCCAGCAGCCATGGGGACAGTGCAACTAATGAAAAACTGTTTTTT. V is TRBV4-1 and J is TRBJ1-4; 7 nucleotides line up with TRBD1. The CDR3 contains 16 residues. Germline CDR1 reads MGHRA; CDR2 reads YSYEKL. V shed 3 bases, J shed 0 bases, and the junction held 4 bases outside the gene matches.

There are many counts of this clonotype. J is TRBJ2-7 and V is TRBV20-1, with TRBD2 identical over 8 bases. The trim removed 7 bases at V and 5 bases at J, leaving 10 bases unmatched. Germline V gives CDR1 DFQATT, CDR2 SNEGSKA (reference sequence). CDR3 size: 13 residues. CDR3 nucleotides: TGCAGTGATGCCGGGACTAGTCTGGACGAGCAGTACTTC. Its translation: CSDAGTSLDEQYF.

In this sample, this clonotype turned up many times. J is TRBJ2-5 and V is TRBV5-1, with TRBD2 matching 8 bases. Losses at the gene ends were 1 base for V and 1 base for J; bases not matched to a gene: 9. Germline values: CDR1 SGHRS, CDR2 YFSETQ. This CDR3 comprises 17 residues. CDR3 sequence (DNA): TGCGCCAGCAGCTTGATGGTAGCGGGGCTGTTCCAAGAGACCCAGTACTTC. Its protein product is CASSLMVAGLFQETQYF. Combining the CDR3 with reference TRBV5-1 and TRBJ2-5 gives the whole variable domain KAGVTQTPRYLIKTRGQQVTLSCSPISGHRSVSWYQQTPGQGLQFLFEYFSETQRNKGNFPGRFSGRQFSNSRSEMNVSTLELGDSALYLCASSLMVAGLFQETQYFGPGTRLLVL.

CDR3 sequence: CASSFGSPTYEQYF. CDR3 DNA: TGTGCCAGCAGCTTTGGCAGTCCCACCTACGAGCAGTACTTC. The chain couples TRBV5-5 to TRBJ2-7; D gene unclear. The V end lost 2 bases, the J end lost 2 bases, and 11 bases lay between the germline ends. The CDR3 has 14 residues. Germline-derived CDR1 and CDR2 are SGHKS and YYEKEE (reference sequence).

This clonotype was detected a few times. The gene calls are TRBV29-1 and TRBJ2-7; D might be TRBD2 (5 bases). The germline CDR1 and CDR2 sequences are SQVTM and ANQGSEA. This CDR3 spans 15 amino acids. V lost 0 bases, J lost 5 bases, and 17 bases lay in between. The CDR3 DNA follows: TGCAGCGTTGAAGAGAGGGCGGCGGCTCGTCACGAGCAGTACTTC. Translating it yields CSVEERAAARHEQYF.

J is TRBJ2-3 and V is TRBV5-1; the match to TRBD1 covers 7 bases. Trimming cost V 0 bases and J 2 bases; bases outside gene matches: 6. The CDR3 totals 16 residues. Germline values: CDR1 SGHRS, CDR2 YFSETQ. CDR3 loop: CASSLGLTGHTDTQYF. CDR3 sequence (DNA): TGCGCCAGCAGCTTGGGCCTGACAGGGCACACAGATACGCAGTATTTT.

This clonotype was seen many times. The chain uses TRBV12-3 or TRBV12-4 and TRBJ2-2; 7 nucleotides match TRBD1. V shed 7 bases and J 4 bases; nucleotides not matched to a gene: 6. The CDR3 covers 14 residues. DNA of the CDR3: TGTGCCAGCACACAGGGGAGTAGCACCGGGGAGCTGTTTTTT. This translates into CASTQGSSTGELFF.

The sample holds many counts of this clonotype. This sequence joins TRBV28 and TRBJ2-2, with 10 bases lining up with TRBD2. After removal of 3 bases from V and 5 bases from J, the junction contained 3 bases not matched to a gene. The germline gives CDR1 MDHEN, CDR2 SYDVKM. The CDR3 is 15 residues long. The CDR3 loop is CASSFVLAGTGELFF. CDR3 sequence (DNA): TGTGCCAGCAGTTTCGTACTAGCGGGAACCGGGGAGCTGTTTTTT.

This clonotype was seen only a few times. V is TRBV20-1 and J is TRBJ2-5; 13 bases fit TRBD2. The J segment lost 5 bases and the V segment lost 6 bases, leaving 12 bases of the junction unmatched. CDR1 is DFQATT, CDR2 SNEGSKA, per germline (reference sequence). The CDR3 spans 16 residues. CDR3 residues: CSAPGGLAGVFETQYF. CDR3 coding DNA: TGCAGTGCCCCGGGAGGACTAGCGGGAGTTTTCGAGACCCAGTACTTC.

This clonotype was seen repeatedly, ten times or more. The chain recombines TRBV29-1 with TRBJ2-4; 8 positions agree with TRBD1. Trimming removed 1 base from V and 8 bases from J; junction bases left unmatched: 16. Germline CDR1 SQVTM, CDR2 ANQGSEA. The CDR3 extends over 17 amino acids. In DNA form, the CDR3 reads TGCAGCGTTGAAGCCCCCCGGGACAGGTTAATGGGAGACATTCAGTACTTC. This encodes CSVEAPRDRLMGDIQYF.

This chain connects TRBV4-2 to TRBJ2-2, with 7 bases aligning to TRBD2. The germline V gene encodes CDR1 LGHNA and CDR2 YNFKEQ. The CDR3 length is 17 residues. Trimming at V came to 1 base and at J to 1 base, leaving 6 bases not matched to a gene. CDR3 amino acids: CASSQVALAGNTGELFF. The CDR3 DNA is TGTGCCAGCAGCCAAGTGGCCTTAGCGGGGAACACCGGGGAGCTGTTTTTT.

This chain joins TRBV18 and TRBJ2-5, with D perhaps TRBD1 (7 bases). V was shortened by 5 bases and J by 4 bases, with 23 bases between the two germline ends. The CDR3 is 17 residues long. The germline V gene encodes CDR1 KGHSH and CDR2 LQKENI. Here the CDR3 reads CASSEPGQGGLGETQYF. For the CDR3, the DNA is TGTGCCAGCTCAGAACCCGGCCAGGGGGGTTTGGGAGAGACCCAGTACTTC.

This clonotype has a handful of counts. The gene calls are TRBV12-3 or TRBV12-4 and TRBJ2-5; D is uncertain. This CDR3 is 15 amino acids long. V gave up 6 bases and J gave up 5 bases, with 19 bases separating them. The CDR3 spells CASSRTGFNRETQYF. In DNA form, the CDR3 reads TGTGCCAGCAGCCGGACCGGTTTTAACCGTGAGACCCAGTACTTC.

This clonotype appeared many times. The V call is TRBV7-9, the J call TRBJ2-1; 11 nucleotides align to TRBD1. Germline-derived CDR1 and CDR2 are SEHNR and FQNEAQ (reference sequence). This CDR3 region has 15 residues. V lost 2 bases, J lost 8 bases, and 5 bases stayed unmatched. In DNA form, the CDR3 reads TGTGCCAGCAGCTTATCGGGGACAGGGGGATATGAGCAGTTCTTC. Its translation is CASSLSGTGGYEQFF.

This clonotype was recorded at least ten times. The chain couples TRBV4-1 to TRBJ2-1, with TRBD2 identical over 8 bases. The CDR3 covers 16 residues. Losses at the gene ends were 4 bases for V and 4 bases for J; bases not matched to a gene: 9. Germline-derived CDR1 and CDR2 are MGHRA and YSYEKL. The CDR3 region is CASSPLREGNYNEQFF. The CDR3 DNA reads as TGCGCCAGCAGCCCGCTCCGGGAGGGAAATTACAATGAGCAGTTCTTC.

This sequence joins TRBV20-1 and TRBJ2-7; 9 nucleotides agree with TRBD2. This CDR3 is built from 12 residues. Trimming took 5 bases from V and 5 from J; bases not matched to a gene: 4. Germline V gene sequence: CDR1 DFQATT, CDR2 SNEGSKA (reference sequence). CDR3 nucleotide sequence: TGCAGTGCTGGGACTAGCACCAACGAGCAGTACTTC. Its protein product is CSAGTSTNEQYF.

The chain employs TRBV6-2 or TRBV6-3 and TRBJ1-1; no reliable D call. The V end was cut by 7 bases, the J end by 3 bases, with 15 bases between. Germline values: CDR1 MNHEY, CDR2 SVGEGT. The CDR3 sequence is 14 residues long. DNA for the CDR3: TGTGCCAGCACCTCTGCCTGGCGGGACACTGAAGCTTTCTTT. This translates into CASTSAWRDTEAFF.

This clonotype was counted ten times or more. This chain joins TRBV5-5 and TRBJ1-3; possible D gene TRBD1, 6 bases. The germline V and J ends were trimmed by 4 bases and 0 bases, with 11 bases remaining between them. Germline CDR1 is SGHKS and CDR2 is YYEKEE (reference sequence). This CDR3 contains 15 residues. CDR3 in amino acids: CASSEQGLSGNTIYF. The CDR3 DNA reads as TGTGCCAGCAGCGAACAGGGACTCTCTGGAAACACCATATATTTT.

This clonotype has more than one count but fewer than ten. The V and J genes are TRBV5-1 and TRBJ2-7, with 7 bases that match TRBD1. J was trimmed by 3 bases and V by 0 bases; bases with no gene match: 6. The CDR3 length is 15 residues. CDR1 and CDR2 from the germline V gene are SGHRS and YFSETQ. In DNA, the CDR3 is TGCGCCAGCAGCTTGGGGCGAGGGGGCAACTACGAGCAGTACTTC. Protein: CASSLGRGGNYEQYF. Supplemented by reference TRBV5-1 and TRBJ2-7, the full variable domain reads KAGVTQTPRYLIKTRGQQVTLSCSPISGHRSVSWYQQTPGQGLQFLFEYFSETQRNKGNFPGRFSGRQFSNSRSEMNVSTLELGDSALYLCASSLGRGGNYEQYFGPGTRLTVT.

V gene TRBV5-6 combines with J gene TRBJ1-2, with 8 bases that match TRBD1. The germline V gene has CDR1 SGHDT and CDR2 YYEEEE. The junction had 4 bases not matched to a gene; V was cut back by 0 bases and J by 3 bases. The CDR3 runs to 15 residues. DNA for the CDR3: TGTGCCAGCAGCTTGGGAGGACAGGGACACTATGGCTACACCTTC. The encoded protein is CASSLGGQGHYGYTF. The complete variable domain, with remaining parts taken from reference TRBV5-6 and TRBJ1-2, reads DAGVTQSPTHLIKTRGQQVTLRCSPKSGHDTVSWYQQALGQGPQFIFQYYEEEERQRGNFPDRFSGHQFPNYSSELNVNALLLGDSALYLCASSLGGQGHYGYTFGSGTRLTVV.